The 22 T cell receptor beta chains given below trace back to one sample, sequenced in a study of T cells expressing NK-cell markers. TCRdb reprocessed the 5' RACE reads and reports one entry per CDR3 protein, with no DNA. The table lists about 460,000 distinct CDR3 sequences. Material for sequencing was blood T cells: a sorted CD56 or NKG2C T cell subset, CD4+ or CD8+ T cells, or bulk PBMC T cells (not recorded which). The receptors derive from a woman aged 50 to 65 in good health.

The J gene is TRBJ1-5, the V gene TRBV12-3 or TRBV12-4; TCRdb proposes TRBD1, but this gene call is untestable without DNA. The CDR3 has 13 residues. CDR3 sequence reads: CASGQGAGQPQHF.

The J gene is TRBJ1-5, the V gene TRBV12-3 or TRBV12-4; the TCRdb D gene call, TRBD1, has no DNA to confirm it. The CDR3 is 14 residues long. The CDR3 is CASRSGTGNQPQHF.

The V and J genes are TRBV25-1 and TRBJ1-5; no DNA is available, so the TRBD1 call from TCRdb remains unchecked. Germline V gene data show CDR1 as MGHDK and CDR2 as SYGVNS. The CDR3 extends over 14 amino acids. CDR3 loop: CASRGAGDNQPQHF.

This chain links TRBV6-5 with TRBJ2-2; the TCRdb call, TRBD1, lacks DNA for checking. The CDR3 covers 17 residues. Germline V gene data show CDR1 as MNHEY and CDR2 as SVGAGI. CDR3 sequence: CASSYSAREILTGELFF.

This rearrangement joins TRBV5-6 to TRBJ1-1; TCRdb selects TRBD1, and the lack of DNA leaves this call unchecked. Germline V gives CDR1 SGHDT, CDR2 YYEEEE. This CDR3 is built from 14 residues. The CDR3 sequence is CASSPIQETAEAFF.

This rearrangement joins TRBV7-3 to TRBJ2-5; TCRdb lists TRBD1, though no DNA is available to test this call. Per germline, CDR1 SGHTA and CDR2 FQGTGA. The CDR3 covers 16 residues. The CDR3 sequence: CASSSSGQGARETQYF.

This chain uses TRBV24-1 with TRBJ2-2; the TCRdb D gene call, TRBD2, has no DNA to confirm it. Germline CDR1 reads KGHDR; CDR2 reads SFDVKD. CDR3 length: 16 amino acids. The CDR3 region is CATSASGAPNTGELFF.

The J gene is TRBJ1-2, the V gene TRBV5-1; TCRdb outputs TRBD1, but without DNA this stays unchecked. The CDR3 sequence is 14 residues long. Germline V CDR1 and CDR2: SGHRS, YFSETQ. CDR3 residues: CASADGAANYGYTF.

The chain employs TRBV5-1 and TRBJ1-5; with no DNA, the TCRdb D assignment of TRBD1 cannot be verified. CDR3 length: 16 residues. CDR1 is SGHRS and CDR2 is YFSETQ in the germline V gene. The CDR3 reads CASSLSGTGGNQPQHF. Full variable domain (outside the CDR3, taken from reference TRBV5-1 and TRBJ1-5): KAGVTQTPRYLIKTRGQQVTLSCSPISGHRSVSWYQQTPGQGLQFLFEYFSETQRNKGNFPGRFSGRQFSNSRSEMNVSTLELGDSALYLCASSLSGTGGNQPQHFGDGTRLSIL.

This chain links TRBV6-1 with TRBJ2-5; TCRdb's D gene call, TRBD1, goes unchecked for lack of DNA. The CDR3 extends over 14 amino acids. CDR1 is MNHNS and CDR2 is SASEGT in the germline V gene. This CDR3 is CASSEAVRGETQYF.

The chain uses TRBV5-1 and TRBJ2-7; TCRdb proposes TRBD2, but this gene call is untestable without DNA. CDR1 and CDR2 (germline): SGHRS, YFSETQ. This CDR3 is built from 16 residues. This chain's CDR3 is CASSLKASGLAYEQYF.

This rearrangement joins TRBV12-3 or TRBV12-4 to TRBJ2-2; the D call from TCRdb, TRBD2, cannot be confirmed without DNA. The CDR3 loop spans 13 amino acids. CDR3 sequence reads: CASIQQGPGELFF.

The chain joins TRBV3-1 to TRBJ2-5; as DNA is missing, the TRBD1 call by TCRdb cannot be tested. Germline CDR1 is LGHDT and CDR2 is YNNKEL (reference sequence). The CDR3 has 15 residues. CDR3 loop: CASSDRGGPQETQYF.

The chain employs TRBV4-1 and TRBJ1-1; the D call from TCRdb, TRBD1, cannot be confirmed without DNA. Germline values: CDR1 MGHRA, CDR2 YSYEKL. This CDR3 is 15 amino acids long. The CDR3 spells CASSQPTGKNTEAFF.

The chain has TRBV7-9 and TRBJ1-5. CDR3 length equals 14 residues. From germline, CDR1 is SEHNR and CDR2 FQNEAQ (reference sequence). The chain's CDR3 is CASSHDGLYQPQHF.

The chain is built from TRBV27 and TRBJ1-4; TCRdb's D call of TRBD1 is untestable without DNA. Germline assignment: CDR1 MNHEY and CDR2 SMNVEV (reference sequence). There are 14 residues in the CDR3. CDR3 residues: CASRTGTGAEKLFF.

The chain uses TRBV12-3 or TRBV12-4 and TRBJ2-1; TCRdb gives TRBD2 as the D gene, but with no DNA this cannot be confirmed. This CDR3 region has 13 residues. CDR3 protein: CASSSGTLNEQFF.

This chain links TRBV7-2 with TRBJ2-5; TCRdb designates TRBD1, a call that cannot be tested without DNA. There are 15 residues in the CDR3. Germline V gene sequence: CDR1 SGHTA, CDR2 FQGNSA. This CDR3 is CASRERPGQGLLQYF.

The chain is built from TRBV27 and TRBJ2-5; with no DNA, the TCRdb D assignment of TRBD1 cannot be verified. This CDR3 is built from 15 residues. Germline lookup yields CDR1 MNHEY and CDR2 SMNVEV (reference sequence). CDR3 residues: CASSLGDGGGETQYF.

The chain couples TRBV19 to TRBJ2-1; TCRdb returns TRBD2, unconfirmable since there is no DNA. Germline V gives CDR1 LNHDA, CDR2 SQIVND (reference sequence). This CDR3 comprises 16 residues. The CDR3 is CASSRVAGGGYNEQFF.

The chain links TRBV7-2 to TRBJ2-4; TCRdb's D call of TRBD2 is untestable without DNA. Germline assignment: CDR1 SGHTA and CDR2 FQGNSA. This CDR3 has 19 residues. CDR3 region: CASSPGTSARLGAKNIQYF.

The CDR3 spells CAISERAGGYTDTQYF. J is TRBJ2-3 and V is TRBV10-3; the D call of TRBD2 rests on TCRdb alone, since no DNA is present to check it. The germline V gene encodes CDR1 ENHRY and CDR2 SYGVKD. This CDR3 is built from 16 residues.